The 4 T cell receptor beta chains presented below share a single source sample, sequenced in a study of T cells in Graves' hyperthyroidism and ophthalmopathy. Researchers took RNA transcripts and amplified the TCR beta CDR3 regions from them. HTBI primers were the set used in a first-round RT-PCR of the TCR CDR3. Using its own MiXCR run on the multiplex PCR reads, TCRdb lists one record per CDR3 protein. The data hold approximately 710,000 distinct CDR3 sequences, with 17% observed a single time. Sequencing was performed on blood. These receptors were collected from a man over 45 with Graves' hyperthyroidism.

This clonotype was observed a handful of times. This clone may be a read error of a much larger clone one base away. This chain connects TRBV6-5 to TRBJ2-2; perhaps TRBD2 as D (6 bases). This CDR3 comprises 15 residues. The germline V gene encodes CDR1 MNHEY and CDR2 SVGAGI. The DNA of the CDR3 is TGTGCCAGCAGTTTCCACGGGGGTAACACCGGGGAGCCGTTTTTT. Translating it yields CASSFHGGNTGEPFF.

There are many counts of this clonotype. The chain joins TRBV12-3 or TRBV12-4 to TRBJ2-1; tentative D call: TRBD2 (5 bases). Trimming left V 3 bases short and J 0 bases short, with 12 bases between. CDR3 length: 16 residues. The DNA for the CDR3 is TGTGCCAGCAGTTTTTTGAAAGGGAGCTCCTACAATGAGCAGTTCTTC. It is translated as CASSFLKGSSYNEQFF.

In this sample, this clonotype turned up many times. The chain combines TRBV27 with TRBJ1-2; 7 bases match TRBD1. Trimming took 1 base from V and 5 from J; bases not matched to a gene: 7. CDR1 is MNHEY, CDR2 SMNVEV, per germline (reference sequence). The CDR3 is 15 amino acids. CDR3 in amino acids: CASSLWGQSPYGYTF. The CDR3, as DNA: TGTGCCAGCAGTTTATGGGGACAGAGTCCGTATGGCTACACCTTC.

J is TRBJ1-1 and V is TRBV28, with 7 nucleotides matching TRBD1. The CDR3 totals 12 residues. The germline V gene encodes CDR1 MDHEN and CDR2 SYDVKM. The ends lost 6 bases at V and 7 bases at J; junction bases unmatched: 5. CDR3 loop: CASSSGQDEAFF. The CDR3 DNA follows: TGTGCCAGCAGCTCCGGACAGGATGAAGCTTTCTTT.